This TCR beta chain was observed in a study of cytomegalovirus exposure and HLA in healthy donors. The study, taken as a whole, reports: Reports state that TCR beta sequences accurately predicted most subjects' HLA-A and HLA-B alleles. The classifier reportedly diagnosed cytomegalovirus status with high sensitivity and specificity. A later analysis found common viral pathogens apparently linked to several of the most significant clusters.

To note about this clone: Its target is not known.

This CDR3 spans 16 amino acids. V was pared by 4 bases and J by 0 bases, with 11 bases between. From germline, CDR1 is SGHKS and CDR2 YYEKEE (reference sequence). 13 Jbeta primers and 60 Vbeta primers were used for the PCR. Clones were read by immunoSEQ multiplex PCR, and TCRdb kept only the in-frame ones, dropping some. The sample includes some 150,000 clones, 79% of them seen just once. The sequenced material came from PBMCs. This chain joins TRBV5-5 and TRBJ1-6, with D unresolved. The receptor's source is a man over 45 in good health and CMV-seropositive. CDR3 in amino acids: CASSTLQSSYNSPLHF. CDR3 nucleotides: TGTGCCAGCAGCACACTACAAAGCTCCTATAATTCACCCCTCCACTTT. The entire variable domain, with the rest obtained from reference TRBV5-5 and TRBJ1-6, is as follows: DAGVTQSPTHLIKTRGQQVTLRCSPISGHKSVSWYQQVLGQGPQFIFQYYEKEERGRGNFPDRFSARQFPNYSSELNVNALLLGDSALYLCASSTLQSSYNSPLHFGNGTRLTVT.